This T cell receptor (beta chain) comes out of a study of T cell changes during pregnancy in multiple sclerosis. TCRdb's table, derived via immunoSEQ multiplex PCR, lists solely in-frame clones and lacks some. The sample lists about 45,000 clones; approximately 89% were seen once. The ends lost 6 bases at V and 1 base at J; junction bases unmatched: 8. Germline V gene sequence: CDR1 MGHDK, CDR2 SYGVNS. The CDR3 is 15 residues long. The V gene is TRBV25-1, the J gene TRBJ1-1; 7 bases map to TRBD1. Sequencing used CD8+ T cells from peripheral blood mononuclear cells, obtained in the second trimester of pregnancy. The origin of this receptor is a female donor with multiple sclerosis, enrolled in a pregnancy study. The CDR3 reads CASRSLTGENTEAFF. For the CDR3, the DNA is TGTGCCAGCAGGAGCCTAACAGGGGAGAACACTGAAGCTTTCTTT. Combining the CDR3 with reference TRBV25-1 and TRBJ1-1 gives the whole variable domain EADIYQTPRYLVIGTGKKITLECSQTMGHDKMYWYQQDPGMELHLIHYSYGVNSTEKGDLSSESTVSRIRTEHFPLTLESARPSHTSQYLCASRSLTGENTEAFFGQGTRLTVV.